Following are 7 T cell receptor beta chains from one sample sequenced in a study of blood T cell repertoires in COVID-19. Repertoires were generated with immunoSEQ multiplex PCR, while TCRdb's copy carries only in-frame clones and drops some. The repertoire holds 190,000 or so clones, about 91% seen once, with about a tenth in the top ten. The sample was PBMCs or T cells enriched from blood (not recorded which). The origin of the receptors is a man younger than 30 with acute COVID-19.

This clone occurred a few times. The genes are TRBV4-2 and TRBJ2-3; D may be TRBD1 (6 bases). In germline, CDR1 is LGHNA, CDR2 YNFKEQ. Deletions cut 0 bases from V and 4 bases from J, with 14 bases between. There are 16 residues in the CDR3. CDR3 residues: CASSQDRGRGPDTQYF. The CDR3 nucleotides read TGTGCCAGCAGCCAAGATCGCGGCAGGGGTCCAGATACGCAGTATTTT.

The chain recombines TRBV19 with TRBJ2-1, with D tentatively TRBD2 (6 bases). Germline CDR1 is LNHDA and CDR2 is SQIVND (reference sequence). Deletions cut 3 bases from V and 7 bases from J, with 13 bases between. The CDR3 loop spans 14 amino acids. Written as DNA, the CDR3 is TGTGCCAGTAGTATTCAACTAGCTGGAAATGAGCAGTTCTTC. Translation gives CASSIQLAGNEQFF.

V and J are TRBV19 and TRBJ2-1; 12 nucleotides agree with TRBD2. J gave up 7 bases and V 5 bases, and 6 bases lay outside the gene matches. The CDR3 spans 15 residues. CDR1 is LNHDA, CDR2 SQIVND, per germline (reference sequence). This CDR3 is CASSATSGSLNEQFF. The CDR3 bases are TGTGCCAGTAGTGCGACTAGCGGGAGTTTGAATGAGCAGTTCTTC.

This clone was seen a handful of times. At the DNA level, this CDR3 is encoded by other sequences in the same sample as well. The V call is TRBV12-5, the J call TRBJ1-1; no clear D. The germline V gene encodes CDR1 LGHNT and CDR2 FRNRAP. The CDR3 has 13 residues. The V gene lost 2 bases and the J gene lost 2 bases, with 6 bases spanning the gap. This CDR3 reads CASGLSGNTEAFF. In DNA, the CDR3 is TGTGCTAGTGGTTTGAGCGGAAACACTGAAGCTTTCTTT.

This rearrangement joins TRBV6-2 or TRBV6-3 to TRBJ1-5; the D gene is possibly TRBD1 (6 bases). Trimming took 2 bases from V and 3 from J, leaving 17 bases between them. CDR3 size: 17 residues. Germline assignment: CDR1 MNHEY and CDR2 SVGEGT. The CDR3 DNA is TGTGCCAGCAGTTACCGCATCGGGGGGGGGCCCAATCAGCCCCAGCATTTT. The encoded protein is CASSYRIGGGPNQPQHF.

This chain uses TRBV5-5 with TRBJ1-1; no reliable D call. This CDR3 has 13 residues. CDR1 SGHKS and CDR2 YYEKEE come from the germline V gene (reference sequence). Trimming shortened V by 1 base and J by 3 bases, and 7 bases separated the two germline ends. DNA for the CDR3: TGTGCCAGCAGCTTGTGGGAGCACACTGAAGCTTTCTTT. This gives the protein CASSLWEHTEAFF.

The chain couples TRBV28 to TRBJ1-2, with a possible D match to TRBD1 (5 bases). The V end lost 6 bases, the J end lost 8 bases, and 16 bases lay between the germline ends. Germline V gene lookup returns CDR1 MDHEN and CDR2 SYDVKM. This CDR3 contains 13 residues. As DNA, the CDR3 is TGTGCCAGCAGCCGGGCGCAGGGCCGGGGCTACACCTTC. Translating gives CASSRAQGRGYTF.